One and the same sample provided the 16 T cell receptor beta chains below, sequenced in a study of graft-versus-host responses after intestinal transplantation. The repertoire was sequenced with immunoSEQ multiplex PCR; TCRdb's copy has only in-frame clones and lacks some. The sample consists of about 82,000 clones, 91% of them appearing once. No antigens are known for them. The material was unstimulated CD4+ T cells sorted from spleen or lymph node cells, obtained before intestinal transplant. These receptor sequences come from a human donor who received an intestinal transplant.

The chain couples TRBV5-1 to TRBJ2-7; 7 bases agree with TRBD1. Trimming at V came to 4 bases and at J to 4 bases, leaving 2 bases not matched to a gene. CDR3 size: 12 residues. Germline CDR1 reads SGHRS; CDR2 reads YFSETQ. The CDR3 DNA reads as TGCGCCAGCAGCCTACAGGGGTACGAGCAGTACTTC. Its translation is CASSLQGYEQYF.

This clone has just one count. The V call is TRBV29-1, the J call TRBJ2-1; D is possibly TRBD1 (5 bases). Germline CDR1 reads SQVTM; CDR2 reads ANQGSEA. Trimming cost V 0 bases and J 5 bases, with 20 bases left between them. This CDR3 is built from 17 residues. As DNA, the CDR3 is TGCAGCGTTGAAGACCCCCACACAGGTAGAGACGACAATGAGCAGTTCTTC. Translated: CSVEDPHTGRDDNEQFF.

In this sample, this clone turned up a few times. The CDR3 nucleotides read TGTGCCAGCAGTCTCGAGGGACACGGAAACACCATATATTTT. It specifies CASSLEGHGNTIYF. The chain recombines TRBV6-6 with TRBJ1-3; TRBD1 might be the D (6 bases). The CDR3 has 14 residues. Trimming pared 5 bases from V and 4 bases from J, leaving 12 bases between. CDR1 is MNHNY, CDR2 SVGAGI, per germline (reference sequence).

The rearrangement links TRBV18 to TRBJ2-2; tentatively, D is TRBD1 (5 bases). CDR1 is KGHSH and CDR2 is LQKENI in the germline V gene. The CDR3 consists of 14 residues. V was pared by 2 bases and J by 4 bases, with 8 bases between. The CDR3 region has the DNA TGTGCCAGCTCACCAGGGGCGGCCACCGGGGAGCTGTTTTTT. Encoded protein: CASSPGAATGELFF. Full variable domain (outside the CDR3, taken from reference TRBV18 and TRBJ2-2): NAGVMQNPRHLVRRRGQEARLRCSPMKGHSHVYWYRQLPEEGLKFMVYLQKENIIDESGMPKERFSAEFPKEGPSILRIQQVVRGDSAAYFCASSPGAATGELFFGEGSRLTVL.

CDR3 region: CAFPDRGGYTF. The CDR3 coding sequence is TGTGCCTTCCCGGACAGGGGTGGCTACACCTTC. This chain links TRBV30 with TRBJ1-2, with TRBD1 matching 9 bases. The V and J ends lost 7 bases and 7 bases, in that order; junction bases with no gene match: 4. The CDR3 runs to 11 residues. Germline CDR1 and CDR2: GTSNPN and SVGIG (reference sequence).

V gene TRBV7-2 combines with J gene TRBJ1-2; D may be TRBD1 (6 bases). The CDR3 runs to 15 residues. Germline V gives CDR1 SGHTA, CDR2 FQGNSA. V was clipped by 3 bases and J by 4 bases, with 15 bases between them. CDR3 amino acids: CASSFTRDKSYGYTF. As DNA, the CDR3 is TGTGCCAGCAGCTTCACTCGGGACAAGAGCTATGGCTACACCTTC.

The rearrangement joins TRBV6-5 to TRBJ1-4; TRBD1 aligns across 9 bases. CDR3 length: 14 amino acids. The germline V gene encodes CDR1 MNHEY and CDR2 SVGAGI. V lost 7 bases and J lost 6; bases outside the gene matches: 6. CDR3 residues: CASTRQGGDEKLFF. CDR3 DNA: TGTGCCAGCACCAGACAGGGGGGCGATGAAAAACTGTTTTTT.

This clone was picked up one time. The chain has TRBV21-1 and TRBJ1-1; the DNA was not compared with TRBD1, the D call given in the table. TRBV21-1 is listed as a pseudogene. The length of the CDR3 is 15 residues. CDR3 residues: CASSPQTGAGTEAFF. DNA for the CDR3: TGTGCCAGCAGCCCCCAAACAGGGGCGGGTACTGAAGCTTTCTTT.

This chain uses TRBV27 with TRBJ1-1, with D perhaps TRBD1 (5 bases). V gave up 6 bases and J gave up 5 bases, with 16 bases separating them. From germline, CDR1 is MNHEY and CDR2 SMNVEV (reference sequence). CDR3 length: 14 amino acids. CDR3 sequence: CASRKGLPGTEAFF. The CDR3 nucleotides are TGTGCCAGCAGAAAGGGACTACCGGGAACTGAAGCTTTCTTT.

This chain joins TRBV30 and TRBJ2-7; 8 positions match TRBD1. V gave up 3 bases and J gave up 4 bases; unmatched junction bases: 11. Germline-derived CDR1 and CDR2 are GTSNPN and SVGIG (reference sequence). This CDR3 contains 15 residues. Here the CDR3 reads CAWSERQGLNYEQYF. In nucleotides, the CDR3 is TGTGCCTGGAGCGAAAGACAGGGGTTAAATTACGAGCAGTACTTC.

The chain has TRBV5-4 and TRBJ1-2; 11 bases are a match to TRBD1. CDR1 and CDR2 (germline): SGHNT, YYREEE (reference sequence). The CDR3 totals 14 residues. J lost 4 bases, V lost 4 bases, and 3 bases had no gene match. In nucleotides, the CDR3 is TGTGCCAGCAGCCGGGACAGGGGGGGCTATGGCTACACCTTC. It yields the protein CASSRDRGGYGYTF.

This chain uses TRBV5-1 with TRBJ1-2, with TRBD1 matching over 10 bases. The ends lost 0 bases at V and 1 base at J; junction bases unmatched: 3. The germline CDR1 and CDR2 sequences are SGHRS and YFSETQ. The CDR3 consists of 16 residues. The CDR3 nucleotides are TGCGCCAGCAGCTTGGGACAGGGGGCCGGTAACTATGGCTACACCTTC. Encoded protein: CASSLGQGAGNYGYTF.

The chain couples TRBV4-3 to TRBJ1-2; TRBD1 agrees at 8 bases. CDR3 length equals 16 residues. Germline V gene data show CDR1 as LGHNA and CDR2 as YSLEER. The V and J ends lost 1 base and 0 bases, in that order; junction bases with no gene match: 4. The CDR3 loop is CASSQGGTGANYGYTF. Here the CDR3 DNA reads TGCGCCAGCAGCCAAGGGGGGACAGGAGCTAACTATGGCTACACCTTC.

V usage is TRBV29-1 and J usage is TRBJ2-5; D might be TRBD2 (6 bases). Germline CDR1 SQVTM, CDR2 ANQGSEA. This CDR3 is 12 amino acids long. Trimming took 5 bases from V and 4 from J, leaving 11 bases between them. The CDR3 DNA reads TGCAGCGTTTCGGTGGGGGGAGAGACCCAGTACTTC. It codes for CSVSVGGETQYF. The full variable domain, rest sourced from reference TRBV29-1 and TRBJ2-5, is SAVISQKPSRDICQRGTSLTIQCQVDSQVTMMFWYRQQPGQSLTLIATANQGSEATYESGFVIDKFPISRPNLTFSTLTVSNMSPEDSSIYLCSVSVGGETQYFGPGTRLLVL.

The genes are TRBV7-2 and TRBJ1-3; perhaps TRBD1 as D (5 bases). The CDR3 length is 14 residues. V lost 1 base to trimming and J lost 4 bases, with 8 bases between them. Germline CDR1 SGHTA, CDR2 FQGNSA. CDR3: CASSLVGHGNTIYF. The DNA of the CDR3 is TGTGCCAGCAGCTTAGTCGGACACGGAAACACCATATATTTT.

V gene TRBV12-2 combines with J gene TRBJ2-2; TRBD1 is taken as the D call from the table, unchecked against the DNA. TRBV12-2 is a pseudogene segment. This CDR3 comprises 18 residues. The CDR3 spells CASRFAKDRDTNTGELFF. The CDR3 DNA reads TGTGCAAGTCGCTTCGCCAAAGACAGGGACACGAACACCGGGGAGCTGTTTTTT.